This TCR beta chain was obtained from a study of T cells in Graves' hyperthyroidism and ophthalmopathy. Germline CDR1 reads MNHEY; CDR2 reads SMNVEV (reference sequence). The CDR3 is 17 amino acids. With V trimmed by 3 bases and J by 4 bases, 12 bases remained unmatched. Findings and caveats of the study: Stable hyperthyroidism and ophthalmopathy were separated using 13 V-J signatures.

About this clonotype itself: Its antigen remains unidentified.

TCR beta CDR3 sequences were amplified from RNA transcripts. A first-round RT-PCR of the TCR CDR3 used the HTBI primer set. In TCRdb, the multiplex PCR reads were re-called with MiXCR into one record per CDR3 protein. Of some 690,000 distinct CDR3 sequences listed, roughly 17% are singletons. The source is a man aged 50-59 years with Graves' hyperthyroidism. The genes are TRBV27 and TRBJ1-2; 9 bases match TRBD1. Sequences were obtained from blood. Here the CDR3 DNA reads TGTGCCAGCAGTTTGACCGCCAGGACAGGGGCAACCTATGGCTACACCTTC. It encodes CASSLTARTGATYGYTF.